Reported below is one T cell receptor (beta chain). This entry belongs to a study of blood T cell repertoires in COVID-19. The assay was immunoSEQ multiplex PCR, and TCRdb's table has in-frame clones only and misses some. The sample holds about 200,000 clones; around 84% are singletons and the top ten take around 5.2%. The V end lost 9 bases, the J end lost 0 bases, and 12 bases lay between the germline ends. CDR3 size: 14 residues. CDR1 LNHDA and CDR2 SQIVND come from the germline V gene (reference sequence). The specimen was peripheral blood. V gene TRBV19 combines with J gene TRBJ1-3; possible D gene TRBD1, 6 bases. This receptor was obtained from a woman of 80 years or more with acute or convalescent COVID-19. Written as DNA, the CDR3 is TGTGCCAGCCGGACAGTACCCTCTGGAAACACCATATATTTT. Protein sequence: CASRTVPSGNTIYF.